What follows are 10 T cell receptor beta chains derived from one specimen sequenced in a study of shared clonotypes between healthy human individuals. Sequencing used immunoSEQ multiplex PCR; TCRdb keeps in-frame clones, though not all of them. The sample gives roughly 650,000 clones, 95% to 97% of which show up once; roughly 0.1% is in the top ten. Naive CD8 cells lacked CD45RO, underwent positive selection for CCR7 and left out terminally differentiated effector memory CD45RA+ cells. Sequencing input: naive CD8+ T cells sorted from blood. The receptor set was obtained from a woman aged 30 to 39 in good health.

The CDR3 region has the DNA TGTGCCAGCAGAACGACAGGGGGCGGCTATGGCTACACCTTC. This gives the protein CASRTTGGGYGYTF. J is TRBJ1-2 and V is TRBV28; 10 positions agree with TRBD1. This CDR3 spans 14 amino acids. Germline V CDR1 and CDR2: MDHEN, SYDVKM. Trimming at V came to 6 bases and at J to 4 bases, leaving 5 bases not matched to a gene.

The chain links TRBV30 to TRBJ2-7; D possibly corresponds to TRBD1 (5 bases). Germline-derived CDR1 and CDR2 are GTSNPN and SVGIG (reference sequence). The V and J ends lost 0 bases and 6 bases respectively, with 9 bases between them. This CDR3 has 12 amino acids. The CDR3 DNA follows: TGTGCCTGGAGTGTACAAGGGGTCGAGCAGTACTTC. This codes for CAWSVQGVEQYF.

V usage is TRBV9 and J usage is TRBJ2-1; 10 bases match TRBD1. Per germline, CDR1 SGDLS and CDR2 YYNGEE. The CDR3 consists of 16 residues. V gave up 4 bases and J gave up 5 bases; unmatched junction bases: 9. The chain's CDR3 is CASSLARDRGDNEQFF. The CDR3 DNA reads as TGTGCCAGCAGCTTAGCCCGGGACAGGGGAGACAATGAGCAGTTCTTC.

The CDR3 reads CASSFKGGLGEQYF. The CDR3, as DNA: TGTGCCAGCAGCTTTAAGGGGGGCTTGGGCGAGCAGTACTTC. The chain uses TRBV7-9 and TRBJ2-7; perhaps D is TRBD1 or TRBD2 (6 bases each). The CDR3 length is 14 residues. Trimming left V 3 bases short and J 6 bases short, with 15 bases between. The germline gives CDR1 SEHNR, CDR2 FQNEAQ (reference sequence).

J is TRBJ2-3 and V is TRBV12-2; TRBD2 is the table's D call and was not checked against the DNA. TRBV12-2 is a known pseudogene. The CDR3 runs to 17 residues. CDR3 DNA sequence: TGTGCAAGTCGCTTAGCGGGTAGCGGAGGAGGGGCAGATACGCAGTATTTT. Amino acids: CASRLAGSGGGADTQYF.

The chain links TRBV7-6 to TRBJ2-5; a possible D gene is TRBD1 (8 bases). The CDR3 totals 14 residues. CDR1 SGHVS and CDR2 FNYEAQ come from the germline V gene. V gave up 3 bases and J gave up 5 bases, with 13 bases separating them. The CDR3 protein is CASSFGQGGETQYF. In DNA, the CDR3 is TGTGCCAGCAGCTTTGGACAGGGAGGGGAGACCCAGTACTTC.

The rearrangement links TRBV30 to TRBJ2-2; D ambiguous. The CDR3 length is 14 residues. Germline loops: CDR1 GTSNPN, CDR2 SVGIG (reference sequence). Trimming shortened V by 3 bases and J by 5 bases, and 13 bases separated the two germline ends. The CDR3 sequence is CAWSSGPLTGELFF. The CDR3 coding sequence is TGTGCCTGGAGCTCAGGACCCCTGACCGGGGAGCTGTTTTTT.

This sequence joins TRBV28 and TRBJ1-1; D is perhaps TRBD1 (6 bases). CDR1 MDHEN and CDR2 SYDVKM come from the germline V gene. This CDR3 region has 14 residues. V was cut by 6 bases and J by 1 base, with 12 bases left in between. CDR3: CASSMGDTNTEAFF. The CDR3 DNA follows: TGTGCCAGCAGCATGGGGGACACGAACACTGAAGCTTTCTTT.

The chain employs TRBV10-3 and TRBJ2-3, with D uncertain. The CDR3 length is 15 residues. V was clipped by 4 bases and J by 6 bases, with 17 bases between them. In germline, CDR1 is ENHRY, CDR2 SYGVKD. The DNA of the CDR3 is TGTGCCATCAGTGCCTTTTCGCGAGAAGTGGATACGCAGTATTTT. It codes for CAISAFSREVDTQYF.

This clone was detected once. The rearrangement links TRBV5-6 to TRBJ2-7; no definite D call. The CDR3 totals 14 residues. V was cut by 4 bases and J by 3 bases, with 14 bases left in between. CDR1 is SGHDT and CDR2 is YYEEEE in the germline V gene. The CDR3 region has the DNA TGTGCCAGCAGCGAGGCGCTACGTAGCTACGAGCAGTACTTC. This sequence encodes CASSEALRSYEQYF.